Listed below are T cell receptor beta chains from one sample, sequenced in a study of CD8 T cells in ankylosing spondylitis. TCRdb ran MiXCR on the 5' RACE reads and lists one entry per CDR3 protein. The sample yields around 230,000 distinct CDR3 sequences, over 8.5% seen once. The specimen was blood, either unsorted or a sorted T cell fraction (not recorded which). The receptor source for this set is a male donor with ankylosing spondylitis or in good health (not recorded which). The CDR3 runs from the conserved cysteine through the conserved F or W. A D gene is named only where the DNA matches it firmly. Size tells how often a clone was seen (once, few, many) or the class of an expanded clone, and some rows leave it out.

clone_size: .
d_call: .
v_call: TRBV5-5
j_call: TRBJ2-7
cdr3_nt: TGTGCCAGCAGCTCACCCACGACAGGCCAGCACTCCTACGAGCAGTACTTC
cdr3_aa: CASSSPTTGQHSYEQYF

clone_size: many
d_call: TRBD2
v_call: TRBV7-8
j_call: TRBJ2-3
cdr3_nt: TGTGCCAGCAGCCTCCCGACTAGCGGTAGCACAGATACGCAGTATTTT
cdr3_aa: CASSLPTSGSTDTQYF

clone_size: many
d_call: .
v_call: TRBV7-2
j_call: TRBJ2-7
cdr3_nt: TGTGCCAGCAGCTTAGGGGGTGGATTCTCCTACGAGCAGTACTTC
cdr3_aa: CASSLGGGFSYEQYF

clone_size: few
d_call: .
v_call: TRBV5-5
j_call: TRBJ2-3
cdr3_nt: TGTGCCAGCAGCCCTGATAAAAGCACAGATACGCAGTATTTT
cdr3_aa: CASSPDKSTDTQYF

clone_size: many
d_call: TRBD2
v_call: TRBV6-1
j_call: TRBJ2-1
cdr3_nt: TGTGCCAGCAGGACGTCCGGGACTAGTTTCTACAATGAGCAGTTCTTC
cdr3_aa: CASRTSGTSFYNEQFF

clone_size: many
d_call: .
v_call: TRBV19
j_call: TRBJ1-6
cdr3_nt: TGTGCCAGTAGTGGGGGACGGAATAATTCACCCCTCCACTTT
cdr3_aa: CASSGGRNNSPLHF

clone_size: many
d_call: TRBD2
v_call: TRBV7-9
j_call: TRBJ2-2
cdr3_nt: TGTGCCAGCAGCTCAGTAGCGGGAGCGAACACCGGGGAGCTGTTTTTT
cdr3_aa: CASSSVAGANTGELFF

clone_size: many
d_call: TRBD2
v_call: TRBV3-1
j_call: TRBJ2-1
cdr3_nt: TGTGCCAGCAGCCAAGAAGGTGGGAGGGTCAGGAATGAGCAGTTCTTC
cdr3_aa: CASSQEGGRVRNEQFF

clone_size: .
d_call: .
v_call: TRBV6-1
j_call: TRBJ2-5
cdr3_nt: TGTGCCAGCAGCGCAAGGGTGGAAGAGACCCAGTACTTC
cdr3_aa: CASSARVEETQYF

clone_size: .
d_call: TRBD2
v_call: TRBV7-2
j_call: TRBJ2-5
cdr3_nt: TGTGCCAGCAGTTCCCGACTAGCGGGGGGACAAGAGACCCAGTACTTC
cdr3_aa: CASSSRLAGGQETQYF

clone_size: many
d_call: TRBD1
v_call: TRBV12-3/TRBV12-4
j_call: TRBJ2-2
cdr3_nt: TGTGCCAGCAGCCCACAGGGGGCGAACACCGGGGAGCTGTTTTTT
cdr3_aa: CASSPQGANTGELFF